This TCR beta chain was captured in a study of T cell responses to AZD1222 COVID-19 vaccine. Trimming took 3 bases from V and 5 from J, leaving 5 bases between them. There are 13 residues in the CDR3. Germline lookup yields CDR1 MGHDK and CDR2 SYGVNS. The table came from immunoSEQ multiplex PCR; TCRdb's copy has only in-frame clones and leaves some out. This sample yields 130,000 or so clones, of which about 93% are seen a single time; roughly 6.6% belongs to the top ten. This chain joins TRBV25-1 and TRBJ1-6, with D unresolved. The material was peripheral blood, obtained on day 0 of AZD1222 vaccination. This receptor was identified in an adult in good health. The CDR3 coding sequence is TGTGCCAGCAGTGAGTGGGATAATTCACCCCTCCACTTT. This encodes CASSEWDNSPLHF.